The table lists the clone carrying this T cell receptor (beta chain) with a few counts. Antigen specificity is unknown. Sequence data for DNA of cultured CD4+ T cells were generated by the Oncomine TCR Beta short-read assay. Genomic DNA was taken out of cultured CD4+ T cells by extraction. TCRdb fed the PCR reads into MiXCR, producing one record per CDR3 protein. Of approximately 9,600 distinct CDR3 sequences in the sample, about 43% are singletons; the top ten hold roughly 12%. Treatment in this sample: approximately 11-day PBMC culture with coronavirus spike peptide pools or control peptides (ViraFEST assay). CD4+ T cells of the unexposed donor were collected before the COVID-19 pandemic (2011-2018). Using peptide pools, antigen-specific T cells were expanded in ViraFEST before TCRs were sequenced. Contingent on cell availability, unexposed-donor CD4+ T cells were interrogated with SARS-CoV-2 S/N and four cold-coronavirus spikes.

This CDR3 has 19 amino acids. V lost 9 bases and J lost 1; bases outside the gene matches: 19. Per the germline V gene, CDR1 is SNHLY and CDR2 is FYNNEI. The source of the sample is a study of vaccination and CD4 T cells after COVID-19. Overall study findings and caveats: Post-vaccination, and not before, a median 86.3% of reactive clones appeared in convalescent patients.

The receptor was derived from a human donor in good health. J is TRBJ2-3 and V is TRBV2; TRBD2 aligns across 10 bases. Sequencing used CD4+ T cells from blood, cultured in vitro. The CDR3 sequence: CASRLLRTSGLPGTDTQYF. Written as DNA, the CDR3 is TGTGCCAGTAGACTATTGCGGACTAGCGGCCTCCCGGGCACAGATACGCAGTATTTT.